What follows are 14 T cell receptor beta chains derived from one specimen sequenced in a study of T cell changes during pregnancy in multiple sclerosis. The method was immunoSEQ multiplex PCR; TCRdb's version includes in-frame clones alone and lacks a portion of them. The data hold 35,000 to 40,000 clones, with approximately 88% observed a single time. Sample: CD4+ T cells from peripheral blood mononuclear cells, taken before pregnancy. Receptor source: a female donor with multiple sclerosis, enrolled in a pregnancy study.

The sample holds one count of this clone. The CDR3 DNA reads TGCGCCAGCAGCTTGCGTCCTAGCGGGGCACAAGAGACCCAGTACTTC. Its protein product is CASSLRPSGAQETQYF. This chain links TRBV5-1 with TRBJ2-5; TRBD2 matches 9 bases. The trim removed 1 base at V and 2 bases at J, leaving 6 bases unmatched. This CDR3 region has 16 residues. Germline CDR1 reads SGHRS; CDR2 reads YFSETQ.

The rearrangement links TRBV7-3 to TRBJ2-7; 11 positions agree with TRBD2. V was clipped by 0 bases and J by 6 bases; unmatched bases: 1. This CDR3 has 14 residues. CDR1 is SGHTA, CDR2 FQGTGA, per germline. The CDR3 here is CASSLTGLAGEQYF. The CDR3 region has the DNA TGTGCCAGCAGCTTAACCGGACTAGCGGGCGAGCAGTACTTC.

This clone was seen only a few times. The gene calls are TRBV30 and TRBJ1-1, with a tentative D call TRBD1 (5 bases). Germline-derived CDR1 and CDR2 are GTSNPN and SVGIG (reference sequence). The CDR3 length is 12 residues. With 1 base removed from V and 6 bases from J, the gap between germline ends came to 9 bases. Written as DNA, the CDR3 is TGTGCCTGGAGTGACAGGCGATCTGAAGCTTTCTTT. Encoded protein: CAWSDRRSEAFF.

The V and J genes are TRBV5-6 and TRBJ1-2; 8 nucleotides line up with TRBD1. This CDR3 comprises 12 residues. The V and J ends lost 2 bases and 10 bases, in that order; junction bases with no gene match: 4. Per germline, CDR1 SGHDT and CDR2 YYEEEE. CDR3 DNA: TGTGCCAGCAGCTTCCGGGACAGGACCTACACCTTC. It translates to CASSFRDRTYTF.

The chain combines TRBV30 with TRBJ1-1; D gene uncertain. Germline lookup yields CDR1 GTSNPN and CDR2 SVGIG (reference sequence). The CDR3 totals 13 residues. Trimming shortened V by 4 bases and J by 9 bases, and 18 bases separated the two germline ends. The CDR3 coding sequence is TGTGCCTGGAAGACATTAACGGGAACACAAGCTTTCTTT. Its protein is CAWKTLTGTQAFF.

This clone was observed a single time. V gene TRBV5-6 combines with J gene TRBJ2-7; D is ambiguous. Trimming removed 2 bases from V and 1 base from J, with 7 bases in between. The germline CDR1 and CDR2 sequences are SGHDT and YYEEEE. The CDR3 sequence is 13 residues long. For the CDR3, the DNA is TGTGCCAGCAGCTTAGGCAGGTCCTACGAGCAGTACTTC. Translated, it gives CASSLGRSYEQYF.

CDR3 bases: TGTGCCAGCTCACTAGCGGGAGGCGAGACCCAGTACTTC. Amino acid sequence: CASSLAGGETQYF. This chain links TRBV18 with TRBJ2-5; 10 bases fit TRBD2. The CDR3 spans 13 residues. The germline V gene has CDR1 KGHSH and CDR2 LQKENI. With 4 bases clipped from V and 5 bases from J, the junction kept 1 base outside the gene matches.

In its sample, this clone was seen a few times. The chain links TRBV18 to TRBJ1-2; the match to TRBD1 covers 9 bases. Germline lookup yields CDR1 KGHSH and CDR2 LQKENI. The CDR3 is 16 amino acids. With V trimmed by 4 bases and J by 8 bases, 14 bases remained unmatched. The CDR3: CASSLLERQGDGGYTF. In DNA, the CDR3 is TGTGCCAGCTCACTCCTGGAGAGACAGGGGGATGGAGGCTACACCTTC.

The chain carries TRBV19 and TRBJ1-3; D is perhaps TRBD1 (6 bases). V gave up 6 bases and J gave up 1 base, with 16 bases separating them. Germline V lookup: CDR1 LNHDA, CDR2 SQIVND (reference sequence). The CDR3 covers 16 residues. CDR3 DNA sequence: TGTGCCAGTAGCCTAACTACAGGGCCTTCTGGAAACACCATATATTTT. Protein product: CASSLTTGPSGNTIYF. Complete variable domain (other parts from reference TRBV19 and TRBJ1-3): DGGITQSPKYLFRKEGQNVTLSCEQNLNHDAMYWYRQDPGQGLRLIYYSQIVNDFQKGDIAEGYSVSREKKESFPLTVTSAQKNPTAFYLCASSLTTGPSGNTIYFGEGSWLTVV.

This clone has just a few counts. The chain couples TRBV14 to TRBJ2-2, with a tentative D call TRBD1 (5 bases). This CDR3 is 14 amino acids long. Trimming cost V 6 bases and J 6 bases, with 14 bases left between them. CDR1 and CDR2 from the germline V gene are SGHDN and FVKESK. The CDR3, as DNA: TGTGCCAGCAGGCTGAACAGGCGGTCCGGGGAGCTGTTTTTT. Encoded protein: CASRLNRRSGELFF.

J is TRBJ2-7 and V is TRBV7-9; 9 nucleotides line up with TRBD1. With 4 bases clipped from V and 0 bases from J, the junction kept 10 bases outside the gene matches. Per the germline V gene, CDR1 is SEHNR and CDR2 is FQNEAQ (reference sequence). This CDR3 region has 17 residues. CDR3 amino acids: CASSSRTGAISSYEQYF. The DNA for the CDR3 is TGTGCCAGCAGCTCCCGGACAGGGGCGATTAGCTCCTACGAGCAGTACTTC. The complete variable domain, with remaining parts taken from reference TRBV7-9 and TRBJ2-7, reads DTGVSQNPRHKITKRGQNVTFRCDPISEHNRLYWYRQTLGQGPEFLTYFQNEAQLEKSRLLSDRFSAERPKGSFSTLEIQRTEQGDSAMYLCASSSRTGAISSYEQYFGPGTRLTVT.

This chain links TRBV6-5 with TRBJ1-1; a possible D gene is TRBD1 (5 bases). V was cut by 6 bases and J by 8 bases, with 16 bases left in between. Germline lookup yields CDR1 MNHEY and CDR2 SVGAGI. The CDR3 loop spans 13 amino acids. CDR3: CASSKNKDREAFF. The CDR3 nucleotides are TGTGCCAGCAGCAAAAACAAAGACAGAGAAGCTTTCTTT.

The CDR3 DNA sequence: TGTGCCAGCAGTCACGGACAGGGTTGGGACACTGAAGCTTTCTTT. As protein: CASSHGQGWDTEAFF. V gene TRBV25-1 combines with J gene TRBJ1-1; TRBD1 matches at 8 bases. J was trimmed by 3 bases and V by 5 bases; bases with no gene match: 8. This CDR3 has 15 residues. Germline V lookup: CDR1 MGHDK, CDR2 SYGVNS.

V is TRBV19 and J is TRBJ1-3; TRBD1 agrees at 7 bases. Germline loops: CDR1 LNHDA, CDR2 SQIVND (reference sequence). The junction had 4 bases not matched to a gene; V was cut back by 1 base and J by 1 base. The CDR3 contains 16 residues. DNA for the CDR3: TGTGCCAGTAGTATAGGGGACAGCCGGTCTGGAAACACCATATATTTT. Amino acid sequence: CASSIGDSRSGNTIYF.